The rows below give T cell receptor beta chains drawn from one sample of a study of cytomegalovirus exposure and HLA in healthy donors. The data were produced by immunoSEQ multiplex PCR, yet TCRdb's version contains in-frame clones alone and is incomplete. The table includes about 120,000 clones, about 80% detected once. Sequencing was carried out using PBMCs. These receptors were collected from a man aged 30-40 years in good health and CMV-seropositive. Each CDR3 is given with its conserved first and last residue. The size entry is marked missing in some rows and otherwise reads once, few, many or a size class.

v_call	clone_size	cdr3_length	cdr3_aa
TRBV19	NA	16	CASSPGTGGVGNTIYF
TRBV4-2	NA	15	CASSRDRGGADEQFF
TRBV19	NA	13	CASSRTANTEAFF
TRBV29-1	NA	14	CSVEGDRGGEKLFF
TRBV11-2	NA	16	CASSSLGDRPTLTQYF
TRBV7-8	NA	18	CASSLDRTDWVHNEKLFF
TRBV7-8	few	13	CASSFTGDSPLHF
TRBV9	NA	15	CASSVWRGSTDTQYF
TRBV6-5	NA	14	CASSIRDRGTEAFF
TRBV5-1	NA	14	CASSLDSSNQPQHF
TRBV5-8	NA	15	CASSVRGVSNQPQHF
TRBV4-1	NA	15	CASSLAGSPPYGYTF
TRBV7-3	NA	15	CASSAGLRRDEKLFF
TRBV29-1	NA	12	CSVGQGIPEQYF
TRBV5-1	NA	15	CASSLVGAKTDTQYF
TRBV9	NA	15	CASSVGGTGNNEQFF
TRBV11-2	NA	13	CASSRDSDYGYTF
TRBV19	NA	14	CASGIGAPPSPLHF
TRBV19	few	15	CASSRSGGAINEQFF
TRBV6-1	NA	13	CASSSQLNSPLHF
TRBV4-1	NA	18	CASSQFAGGLGNTGELFF
TRBV5-6	NA	15	CASSDQGLGNSPLHF
TRBV19	NA	15	CASRTVLSTNEKLFF
TRBV27	NA	15	CASSLGGIDGSPLHF
TRBV11-1	NA	12	CASSLTQEKLFF
TRBV7-8	NA	16	CASSPGIQKVIGELFF
TRBV10-3	once	12	CASRTGWDEAFF
TRBV6-4	NA	14	CASSDSLGANVLTF
TRBV4-1	NA	16	CASSPRQNLQDYGYTF
TRBV7-6	NA	17	CASSLARGSGGTDTQYF
TRBV27	NA	14	CASSLYGGAYEQYF